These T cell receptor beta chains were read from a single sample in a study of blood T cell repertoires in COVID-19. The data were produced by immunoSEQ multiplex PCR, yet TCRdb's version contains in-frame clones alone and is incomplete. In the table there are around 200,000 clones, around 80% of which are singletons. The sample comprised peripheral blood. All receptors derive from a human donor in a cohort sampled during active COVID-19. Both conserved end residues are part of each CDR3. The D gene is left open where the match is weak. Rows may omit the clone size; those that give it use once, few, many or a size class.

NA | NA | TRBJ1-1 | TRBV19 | CASSITGMAAEAFF | TGTGCCAGTAGTATCACAGGGATGGCTGCTGAAGCTTTCTTT
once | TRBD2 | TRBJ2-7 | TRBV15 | CATSRGSGRGSYEQYF | TGTGCCACCAGCAGGGGCAGCGGGAGGGGATCCTACGAGCAGTACTTC
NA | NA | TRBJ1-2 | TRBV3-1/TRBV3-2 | CASSQDRGGNYGYTF | TGTGCCAGCAGCCAAGATAGGGGCGGAAACTATGGCTACACCTTC
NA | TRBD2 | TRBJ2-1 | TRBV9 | CASSLPMSGRPHEQFF | TGTGCCAGCAGCCTGCCGATGAGCGGGAGGCCCCATGAGCAGTTCTTC
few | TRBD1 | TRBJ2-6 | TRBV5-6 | CASSWDRGIAGANVLTF | TGTGCCAGCAGCTGGGACAGGGGGATAGCTGGGGCCAACGTCCTGACTTTC
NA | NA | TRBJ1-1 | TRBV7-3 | CASSLTGGAIEAFF | TGTGCCAGCAGCTTAACCGGGGGGGCGATTGAAGCTTTCTTT
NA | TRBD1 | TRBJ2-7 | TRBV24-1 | CATSDSTGDRIYEQYF | TGTGCCACCAGTGATTCCACAGGGGACAGGATCTACGAGCAGTACTTC
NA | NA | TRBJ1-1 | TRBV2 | CASSSRTEAFF | TGTGCCAGCAGCTCCCGGACAGAAGCTTTCTTT
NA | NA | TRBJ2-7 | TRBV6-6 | CASRRESYEQYF | TGTGCCAGCAGGCGTGAATCCTACGAGCAGTACTTC
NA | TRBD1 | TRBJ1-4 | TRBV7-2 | CASSSNRGPNEKLFF | TGTGCCAGCAGCTCAAACAGGGGGCCTAATGAAAAACTGTTTTTT
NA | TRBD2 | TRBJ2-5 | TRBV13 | CASSPPGLALRETQYF | TGTGCCAGCAGCCCGCCGGGACTAGCGTTAAGGGAGACCCAGTACTTC
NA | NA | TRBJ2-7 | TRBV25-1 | CASSPSSHREQYF | TGTGCCAGCAGTCCCAGCTCTCACAGGGAGCAGTACTTC
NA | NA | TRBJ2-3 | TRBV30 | CAWRIYRRTDTQYF | TGTGCCTGGAGAATATACAGGAGAACAGATACGCAGTATTTT
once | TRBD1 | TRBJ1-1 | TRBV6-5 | CASTKQGRTTEAFF | TGTGCCAGCACCAAACAGGGGAGGACGACTGAAGCTTTCTTT
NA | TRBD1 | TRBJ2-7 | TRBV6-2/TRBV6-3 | CASSWGQGAMSEQYF | TGTGCCAGCAGTTGGGGACAGGGGGCAATGTCGGAGCAGTACTTC
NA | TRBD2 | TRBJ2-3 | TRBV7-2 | CASSLTSGTDTQYF | TGTGCCAGCAGCCTGACTAGCGGCACAGATACGCAGTATTTT
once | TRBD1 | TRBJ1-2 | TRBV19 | CASSPRGQSGGYTF | TGTGCCAGTAGTCCTCGGGGACAGAGTGGCGGCTACACCTTC
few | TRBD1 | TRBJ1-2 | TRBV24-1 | CATSTGGYGYTF | TGTGCCACCAGTACAGGGGGCTATGGCTACACCTTC
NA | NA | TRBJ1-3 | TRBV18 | CASSPSEGNTIYF | TGTGCCAGCTCACCGTCGGAGGGAAACACCATATATTTT
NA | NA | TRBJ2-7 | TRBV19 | CASSITGSVSYEQYF | TGTGCCAGTAGTATAACGGGGAGCGTCTCCTACGAGCAGTACTTC
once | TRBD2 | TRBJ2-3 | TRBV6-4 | CASSVTTSGRHTQYF | TGTGCCAGCAGCGTAACCACTAGCGGGAGGCATACGCAGTATTTT
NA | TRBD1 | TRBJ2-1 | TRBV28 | CASLRPGQSYNEQFF | TGTGCCAGCCTCCGACCGGGACAGTCCTACAATGAGCAGTTCTTC
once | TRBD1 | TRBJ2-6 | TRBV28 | CASTGTGYSGANVLTF | TGTGCCAGCACGGGGACAGGCTACAGTGGGGCCAACGTCCTGACTTTC
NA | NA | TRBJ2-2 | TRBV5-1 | CASSLRALAANTGELFF | TGCGCCAGCAGCTTGAGGGCCCTAGCAGCGAACACCGGGGAGCTGTTTTTT
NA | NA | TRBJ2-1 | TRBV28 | CASSPSSISYNEQFF | TGTGCCAGCAGTCCCTCGTCTATCTCCTACAATGAGCAGTTCTTC
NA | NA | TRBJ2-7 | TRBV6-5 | CASSPGGPYEQYF | TGTGCCAGCAGCCCCGGCGGGCCATACGAGCAGTACTTC
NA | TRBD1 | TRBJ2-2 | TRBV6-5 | CASSRRQGTAGELFF | TGTGCCAGCAGTCGCCGACAGGGGACTGCCGGGGAGCTGTTTTTT
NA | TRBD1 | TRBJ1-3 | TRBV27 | CASSLAGTGVYTIYF | TGTGCCAGCAGTTTAGCCGGGACAGGGGTTTACACCATATATTTT
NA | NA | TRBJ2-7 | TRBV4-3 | CASSQDRFYEQYF | TGCGCCAGCAGCCAAGACAGGTTCTACGAGCAGTACTTC
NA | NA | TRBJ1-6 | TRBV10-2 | CASSESGAQSPLHF | TGCGCCAGCAGTGAGTCGGGGGCGCAATCACCCCTCCACTTT
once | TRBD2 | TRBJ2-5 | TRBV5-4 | CASSLGGLAGIQETQYF | TGTGCCAGCAGCTTGGGGGGACTAGCGGGGATCCAAGAGACCCAGTACTTC
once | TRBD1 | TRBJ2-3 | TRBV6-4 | CASSDGDRVSDTQYF | TGTGCCAGCAGTGACGGGGACAGGGTATCAGATACGCAGTATTTT
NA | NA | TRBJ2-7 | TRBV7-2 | CASSLLRDRPHEQYF | TGTGCCAGCAGCTTATTGCGGGACCGCCCCCACGAGCAGTACTTC
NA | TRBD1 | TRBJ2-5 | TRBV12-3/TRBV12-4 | CASRVTGAETQYF | TGTGCCAGCAGGGTGACAGGGGCGGAGACCCAGTACTTC
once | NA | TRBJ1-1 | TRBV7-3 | CASSPAAATEAFF | TGTGCCAGCAGTCCCGCGGCAGCCACTGAAGCTTTCTTT
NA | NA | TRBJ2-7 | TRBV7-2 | CASSLAGAASYEQYF | TGTGCCAGCAGCTTAGCGGGGGCTGCCTCCTACGAGCAGTACTTC
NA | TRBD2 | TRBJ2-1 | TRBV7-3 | CASSSPGLAKNEQFF | TGTGCCAGCAGCTCACCGGGACTAGCGAAAAATGAGCAGTTCTTC
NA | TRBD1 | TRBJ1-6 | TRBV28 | CASSPPGQGSSPLHF | TGTGCCAGCAGTCCACCGGGACAGGGGAGTTCACCCCTCCACTTT
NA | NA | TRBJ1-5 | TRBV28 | CASRRSGPFNQPQHF | TGTGCCAGCAGAAGGTCAGGGCCCTTCAATCAGCCCCAGCATTTT
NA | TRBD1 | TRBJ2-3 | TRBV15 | CATGDRAGGDTQYF | TGTGCCACGGGGGACAGGGCAGGGGGTGATACGCAGTATTTT
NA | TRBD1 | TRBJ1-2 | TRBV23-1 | CASSRLTGGWYGYTF | TGCGCCAGCAGTAGACTCACAGGGGGCTGGTATGGCTACACCTTC
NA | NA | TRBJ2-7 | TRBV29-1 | CSVVGDITYEQYF | TGCAGCGTTGTAGGGGACATTACCTACGAGCAGTACTTC